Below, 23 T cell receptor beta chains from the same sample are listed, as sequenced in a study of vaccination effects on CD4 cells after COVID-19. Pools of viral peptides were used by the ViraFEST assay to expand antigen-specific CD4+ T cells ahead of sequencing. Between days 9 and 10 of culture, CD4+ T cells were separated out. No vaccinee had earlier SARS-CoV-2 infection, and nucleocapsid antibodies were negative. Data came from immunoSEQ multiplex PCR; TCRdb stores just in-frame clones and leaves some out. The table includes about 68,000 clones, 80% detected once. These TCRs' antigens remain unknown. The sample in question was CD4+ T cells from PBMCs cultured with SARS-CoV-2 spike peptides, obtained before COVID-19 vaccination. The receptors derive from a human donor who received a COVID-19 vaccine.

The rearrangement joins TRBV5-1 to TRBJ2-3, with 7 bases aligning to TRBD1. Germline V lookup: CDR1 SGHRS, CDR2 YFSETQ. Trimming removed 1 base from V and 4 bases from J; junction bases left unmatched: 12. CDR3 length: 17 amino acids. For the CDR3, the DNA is TGCGCCAGCAGCTTGCTACCCGCGACAGGGAACGCAGATACGCAGTATTTT. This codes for CASSLLPATGNADTQYF.

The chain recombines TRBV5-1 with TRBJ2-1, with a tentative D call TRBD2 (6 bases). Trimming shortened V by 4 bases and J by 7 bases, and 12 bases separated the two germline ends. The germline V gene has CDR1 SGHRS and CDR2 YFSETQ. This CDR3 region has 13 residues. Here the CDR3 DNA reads TGCGCCAGCAGCCTAGCGAGTTGGAATGAGCAGTTCTTC. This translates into CASSLASWNEQFF.

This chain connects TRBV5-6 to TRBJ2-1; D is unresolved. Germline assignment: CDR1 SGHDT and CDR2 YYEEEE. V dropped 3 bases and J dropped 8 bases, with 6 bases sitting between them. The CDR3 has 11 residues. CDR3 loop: CASSSSDEQFF. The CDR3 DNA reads TGTGCCAGCAGCTCCTCCGATGAGCAGTTCTTC.

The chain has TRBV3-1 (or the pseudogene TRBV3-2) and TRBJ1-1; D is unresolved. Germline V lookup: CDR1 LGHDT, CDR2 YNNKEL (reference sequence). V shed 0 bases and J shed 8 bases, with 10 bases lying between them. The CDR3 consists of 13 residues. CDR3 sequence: CASSQESLQEAFF. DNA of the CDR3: TGTGCCAGCAGCCAAGAAAGCCTGCAAGAAGCTTTCTTT.

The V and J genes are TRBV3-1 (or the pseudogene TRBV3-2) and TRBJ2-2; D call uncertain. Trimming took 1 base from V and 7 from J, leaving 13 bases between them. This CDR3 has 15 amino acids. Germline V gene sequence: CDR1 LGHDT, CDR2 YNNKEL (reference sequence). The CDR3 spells CASSQAQGSGGELFF. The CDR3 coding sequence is TGTGCCAGCAGCCAAGCTCAAGGGTCGGGCGGGGAGCTGTTTTTT.

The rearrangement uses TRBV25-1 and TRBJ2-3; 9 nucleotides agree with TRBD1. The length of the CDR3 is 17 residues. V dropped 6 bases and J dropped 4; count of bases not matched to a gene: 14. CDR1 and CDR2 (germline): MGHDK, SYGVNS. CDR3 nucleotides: TGTGCCAGCAGCCCTATACCGGGACAGGGATTAGCAGATACGCAGTATTTT. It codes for CASSPIPGQGLADTQYF.

The CDR3, as DNA: TGCGCCAGCAGCCAAGATTGGGTCGGCGGGATCTACGAGCAGTACGTC. Residues: CASSQDWVGGIYEQYV. V and J are TRBV4-1 and TRBJ2-7; D might be TRBD2 (6 bases). Germline V gene data show CDR1 as MGHRA and CDR2 as YSYEKL. The CDR3 is made up of 16 amino acids. V shed 0 bases and J shed 3 bases, with 15 bases lying between them.

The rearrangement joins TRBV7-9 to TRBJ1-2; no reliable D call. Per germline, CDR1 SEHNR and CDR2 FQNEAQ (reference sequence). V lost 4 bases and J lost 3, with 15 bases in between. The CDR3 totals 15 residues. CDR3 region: CASSSSGRAHYGYTF. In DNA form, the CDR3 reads TGTGCCAGCAGCTCCTCGGGGAGGGCCCACTATGGCTACACCTTC.

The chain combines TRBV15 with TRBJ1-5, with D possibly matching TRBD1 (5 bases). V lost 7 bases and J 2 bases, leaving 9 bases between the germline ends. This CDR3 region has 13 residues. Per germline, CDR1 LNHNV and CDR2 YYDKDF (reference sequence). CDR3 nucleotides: TGTGCCACCACCGGGGGTGGCAATCAGCCCCAGCATTTT. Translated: CATTGGGNQPQHF.

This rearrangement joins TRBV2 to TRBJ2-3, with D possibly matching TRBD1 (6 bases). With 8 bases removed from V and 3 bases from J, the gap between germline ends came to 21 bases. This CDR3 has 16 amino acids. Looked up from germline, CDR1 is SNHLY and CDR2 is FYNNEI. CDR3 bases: TGTGCCAGCTTAAGGTCGGCAGGGGTGCGGACAGATACGCAGTATTTT. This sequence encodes CASLRSAGVRTDTQYF.

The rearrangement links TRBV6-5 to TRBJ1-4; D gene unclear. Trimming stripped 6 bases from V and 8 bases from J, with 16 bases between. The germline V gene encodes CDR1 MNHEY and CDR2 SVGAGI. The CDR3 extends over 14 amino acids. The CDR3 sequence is CASRQDPAGEKLFF. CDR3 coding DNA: TGTGCCAGCAGGCAGGACCCTGCCGGGGAAAAACTGTTTTTT.

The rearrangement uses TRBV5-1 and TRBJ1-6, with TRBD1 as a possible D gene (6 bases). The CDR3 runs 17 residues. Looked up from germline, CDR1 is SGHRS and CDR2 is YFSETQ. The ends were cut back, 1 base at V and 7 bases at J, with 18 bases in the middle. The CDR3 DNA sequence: TGCGCCAGCAGCTTGAGGACAGCCGGACTCACAAATTCACCCCTCCACTTT. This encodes CASSLRTAGLTNSPLHF. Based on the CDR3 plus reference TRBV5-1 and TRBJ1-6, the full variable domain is KAGVTQTPRYLIKTRGQQVTLSCSPISGHRSVSWYQQTPGQGLQFLFEYFSETQRNKGNFPGRFSGRQFSNSRSEMNVSTLELGDSALYLCASSLRTAGLTNSPLHFGNGTRLTVT.

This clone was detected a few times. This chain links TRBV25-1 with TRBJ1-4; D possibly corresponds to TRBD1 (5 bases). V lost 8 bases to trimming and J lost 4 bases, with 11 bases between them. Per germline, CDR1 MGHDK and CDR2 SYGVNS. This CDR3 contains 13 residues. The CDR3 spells CASLQENNEKLFF. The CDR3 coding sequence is TGTGCCAGCTTACAGGAAAATAATGAAAAACTGTTTTTT.

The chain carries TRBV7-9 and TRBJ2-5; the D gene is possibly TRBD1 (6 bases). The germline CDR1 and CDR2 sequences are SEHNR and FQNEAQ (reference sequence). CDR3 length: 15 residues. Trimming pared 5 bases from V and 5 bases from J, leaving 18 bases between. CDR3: CASSPRRDNRETQYF. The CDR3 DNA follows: TGTGCCAGCAGCCCGCGCCGGGACAATCGGGAGACCCAGTACTTC.

The CDR3, as DNA: TGCGCCAGCAGTGATTTGGTCACTGAAGCTTTCTTT. Amino acids: CASSDLVTEAFF. The chain joins TRBV10-2 to TRBJ1-1; D gene uncertain. The CDR3 extends over 12 amino acids. Germline V gene sequence: CDR1 WSHSY, CDR2 SAAADI. V dropped 3 bases and J dropped 4 bases, with 6 bases sitting between them.

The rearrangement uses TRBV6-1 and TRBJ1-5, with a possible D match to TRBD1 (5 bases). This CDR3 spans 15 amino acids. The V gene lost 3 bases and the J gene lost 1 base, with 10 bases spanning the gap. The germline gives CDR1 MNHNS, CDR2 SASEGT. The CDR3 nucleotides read TGTGCCAGCAGTGAGGGGGGATACAGCAATCAGCCCCAGCATTTT. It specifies CASSEGGYSNQPQHF.

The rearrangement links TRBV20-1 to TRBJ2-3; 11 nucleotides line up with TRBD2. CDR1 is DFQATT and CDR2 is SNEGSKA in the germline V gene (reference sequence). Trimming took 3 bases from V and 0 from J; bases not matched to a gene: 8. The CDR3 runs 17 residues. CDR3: CSASRASGGFSTDTQYF. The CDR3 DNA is TGCAGTGCTAGTAGGGCTAGCGGGGGGTTCAGCACAGATACGCAGTATTTT.

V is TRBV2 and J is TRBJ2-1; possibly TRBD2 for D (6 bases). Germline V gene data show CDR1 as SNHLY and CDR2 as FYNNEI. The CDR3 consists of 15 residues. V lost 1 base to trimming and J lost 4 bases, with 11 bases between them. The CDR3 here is CASSEGRGEYNEQFF. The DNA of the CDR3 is TGTGCCAGCAGTGAAGGGCGCGGGGAGTACAATGAGCAGTTCTTC. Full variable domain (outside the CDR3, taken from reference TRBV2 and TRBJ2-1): EPEVTQTPSHQVTQMGQEVILRCVPISNHLYFYWYRQILGQKVEFLVSFYNNEISEKSEIFDDQFSVERPDGSNFTLKIRSTKLEDSAMYFCASSEGRGEYNEQFFGPGTRLTVL.

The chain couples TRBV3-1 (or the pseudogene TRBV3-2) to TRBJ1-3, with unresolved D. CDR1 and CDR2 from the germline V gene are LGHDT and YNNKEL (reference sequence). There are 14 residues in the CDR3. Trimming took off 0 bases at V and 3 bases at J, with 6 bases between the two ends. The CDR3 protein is CASSQEGYGNTIYF. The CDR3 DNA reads TGTGCCAGCAGCCAAGAAGGTTATGGAAACACCATATATTTT.

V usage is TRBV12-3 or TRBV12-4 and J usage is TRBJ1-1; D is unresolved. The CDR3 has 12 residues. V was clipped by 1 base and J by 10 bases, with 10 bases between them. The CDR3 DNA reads TGTGCCAGCAGTTTAGTATGGGGTGGAGCTTTCTTT. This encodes CASSLVWGGAFF.

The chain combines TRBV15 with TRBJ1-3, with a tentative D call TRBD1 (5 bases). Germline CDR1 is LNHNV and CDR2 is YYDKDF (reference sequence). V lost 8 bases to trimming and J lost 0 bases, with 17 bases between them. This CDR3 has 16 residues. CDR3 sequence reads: CATSARGDLSGNTIYF. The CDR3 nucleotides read TGTGCCACCTCCGCTCGGGGGGACCTCTCTGGAAACACCATATATTTT.

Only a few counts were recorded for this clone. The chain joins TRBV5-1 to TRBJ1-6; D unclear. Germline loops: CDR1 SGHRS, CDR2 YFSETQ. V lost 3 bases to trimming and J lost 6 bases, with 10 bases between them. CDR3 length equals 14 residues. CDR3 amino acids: CASSSYLGNSPLHF. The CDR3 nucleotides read TGCGCCAGCAGCTCCTATCTGGGTAATTCACCCCTCCACTTT.

The CDR3 loop reads CAIRSGQGSVTDTQYF. The CDR3 region has the DNA TGTGCCATCAGATCCGGACAGGGGTCTGTCACAGATACGCAGTATTTT. This chain joins TRBV10-3 and TRBJ2-3; TRBD1 matches 9 bases. The germline gives CDR1 ENHRY, CDR2 SYGVKD. The CDR3 has 16 amino acids. Unmatched junction bases numbered 9, after V lost 6 bases and J lost 2 bases.